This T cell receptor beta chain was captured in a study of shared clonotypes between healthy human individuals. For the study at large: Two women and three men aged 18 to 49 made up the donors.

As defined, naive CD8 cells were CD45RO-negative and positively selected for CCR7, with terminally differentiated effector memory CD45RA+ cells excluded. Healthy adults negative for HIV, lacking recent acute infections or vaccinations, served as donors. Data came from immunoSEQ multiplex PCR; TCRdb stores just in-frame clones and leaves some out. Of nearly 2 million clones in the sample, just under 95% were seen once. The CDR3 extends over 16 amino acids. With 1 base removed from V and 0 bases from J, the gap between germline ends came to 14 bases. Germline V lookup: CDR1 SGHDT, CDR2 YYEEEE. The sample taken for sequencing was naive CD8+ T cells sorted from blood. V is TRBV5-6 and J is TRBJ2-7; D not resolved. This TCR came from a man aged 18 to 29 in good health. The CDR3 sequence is CASSLIYGRSSYEQYF. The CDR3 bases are TGTGCCAGCAGCTTGATATACGGCCGAAGCTCCTACGAGCAGTACTTC.